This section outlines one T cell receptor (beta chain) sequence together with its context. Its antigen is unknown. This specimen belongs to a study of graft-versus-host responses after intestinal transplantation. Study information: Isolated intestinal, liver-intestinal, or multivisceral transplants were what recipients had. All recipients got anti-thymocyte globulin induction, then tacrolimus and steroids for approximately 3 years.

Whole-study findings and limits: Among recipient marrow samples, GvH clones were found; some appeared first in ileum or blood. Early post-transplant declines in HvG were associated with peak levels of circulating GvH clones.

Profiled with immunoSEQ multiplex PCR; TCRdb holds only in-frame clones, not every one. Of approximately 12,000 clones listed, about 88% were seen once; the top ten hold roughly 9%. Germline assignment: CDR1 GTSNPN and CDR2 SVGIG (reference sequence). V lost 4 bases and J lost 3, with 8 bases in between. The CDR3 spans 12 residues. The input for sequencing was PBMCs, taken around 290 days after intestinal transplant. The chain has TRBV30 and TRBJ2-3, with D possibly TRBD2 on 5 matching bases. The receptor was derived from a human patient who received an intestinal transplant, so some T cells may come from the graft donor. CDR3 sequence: CAWTGVTDTQYF. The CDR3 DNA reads TGTGCCTGGACCGGGGTAACAGATACGCAGTATTTT.